This entry is about one T cell receptor (beta chain). No antigen is known for it. This sample is part of a study of CD8 T cells in ankylosing spondylitis. MiXCR, run by TCRdb on the 5' RACE reads, gives a single entry per CDR3 protein. The table lists about 800,000 distinct CDR3 sequences, 10% to 15% of them singletons. The V gene lost 5 bases and the J gene lost 6 bases, with 10 bases spanning the gap. This CDR3 has 12 amino acids. In germline, CDR1 is MNHEY, CDR2 SVGAGI. Notes on the study in general: Disease-linked clones bore a CD8+ phenotype and were relatively rare in peripheral blood. A TCR beta motif of under 10 highly homologous variants appeared characteristic of ankylosing spondylitis blood.

The chain links TRBV6-5 to TRBJ1-2, with D uncertain. The TCR comes from a male donor with ankylosing spondylitis. Sequences were obtained from blood, either unsorted or a sorted T cell fraction (not recorded which). The CDR3 loop reads CASSPRGDGYTF. The DNA for the CDR3 is TGTGCCAGCAGTCCCCGGGGAGATGGCTACACCTTC.